This T cell receptor beta chain emerged from a study of shared clonotypes between healthy human individuals. In its sample, this clone was seen once. Its antigen is still unknown. CDR1 is MGHDK, CDR2 SYGVNS, per germline. V lost 2 bases, J lost 4 bases, and 17 bases lay in between. The CDR3 contains 16 residues. Findings of the study overall: Shared clonotypes across all four donors exceeded non-shared ones in generation probability.

The data were produced by immunoSEQ multiplex PCR, yet TCRdb's version contains in-frame clones alone and is incomplete. The sample carries 2 million to 2.5 million clones, 85% to 95% recorded once. The material sequenced was naive CD4+ T cells sorted from blood. Documented subset: CD45RA+ positively selected. This sequence joins TRBV25-1 and TRBJ2-5; perhaps TRBD2 as D (5 bases). The source of this sequence is a man between 18 and 29 years old in good health. The CDR3 DNA reads as TGTGCCAGCAGTGAACCGGGAAAGGTGTCTCGAGAGACCCAGTACTTC. Translating gives CASSEPGKVSRETQYF.